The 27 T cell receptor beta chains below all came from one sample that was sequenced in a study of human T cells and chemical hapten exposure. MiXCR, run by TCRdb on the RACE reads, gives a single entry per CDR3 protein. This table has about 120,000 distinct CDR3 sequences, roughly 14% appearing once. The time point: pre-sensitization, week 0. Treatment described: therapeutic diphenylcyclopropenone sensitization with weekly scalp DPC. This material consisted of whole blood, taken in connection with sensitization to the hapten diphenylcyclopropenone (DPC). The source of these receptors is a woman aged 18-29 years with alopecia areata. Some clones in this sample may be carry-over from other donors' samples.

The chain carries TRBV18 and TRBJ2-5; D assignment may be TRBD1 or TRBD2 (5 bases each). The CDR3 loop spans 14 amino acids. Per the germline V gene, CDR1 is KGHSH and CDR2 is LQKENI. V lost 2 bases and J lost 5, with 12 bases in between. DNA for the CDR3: TGTGCCAGCTCACCAGGGGCCAGGGACGAGACCCAGTACTTC. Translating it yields CASSPGARDETQYF.

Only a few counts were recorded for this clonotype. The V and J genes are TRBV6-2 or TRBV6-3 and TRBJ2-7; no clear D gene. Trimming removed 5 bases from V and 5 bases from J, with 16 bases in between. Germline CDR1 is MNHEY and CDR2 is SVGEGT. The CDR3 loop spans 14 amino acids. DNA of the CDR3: TGTGCCAGCAGTCCCGCCGGAAGGGTTCACGAGCAGTACTTC. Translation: CASSPAGRVHEQYF.

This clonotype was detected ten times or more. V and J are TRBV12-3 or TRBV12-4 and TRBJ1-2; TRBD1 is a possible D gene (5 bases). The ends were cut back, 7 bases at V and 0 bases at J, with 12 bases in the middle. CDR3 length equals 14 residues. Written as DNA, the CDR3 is TGTGCCAGCATTCCCGCGGGGGCTAACTATGGCTACACCTTC. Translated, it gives CASIPAGANYGYTF.

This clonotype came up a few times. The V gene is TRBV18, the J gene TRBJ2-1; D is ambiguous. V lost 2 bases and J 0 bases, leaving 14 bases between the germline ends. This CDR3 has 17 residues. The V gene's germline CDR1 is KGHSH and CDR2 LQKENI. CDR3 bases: TGTGCCAGCTCACCAGAGGAACCAGGCACCTCCTACAATGAGCAGTTCTTC. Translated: CASSPEEPGTSYNEQFF.

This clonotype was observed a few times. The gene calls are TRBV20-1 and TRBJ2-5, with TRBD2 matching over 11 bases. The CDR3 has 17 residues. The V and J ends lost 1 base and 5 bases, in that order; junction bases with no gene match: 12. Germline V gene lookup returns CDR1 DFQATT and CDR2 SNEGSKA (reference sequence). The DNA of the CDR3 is TGCAGTGCTAGAGGGCTAGCGGGGGGTATCCACCGGGAGACCCAGTACTTC. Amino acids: CSARGLAGGIHRETQYF.

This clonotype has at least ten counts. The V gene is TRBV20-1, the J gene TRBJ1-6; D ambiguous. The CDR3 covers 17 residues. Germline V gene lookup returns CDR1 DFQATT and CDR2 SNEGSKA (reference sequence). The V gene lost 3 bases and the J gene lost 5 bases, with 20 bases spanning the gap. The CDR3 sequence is CSARRVVGTDNNSPLHF. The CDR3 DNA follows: TGCAGTGCTAGGAGGGTCGTAGGAACCGATAATAATTCACCCCTCCACTTT.

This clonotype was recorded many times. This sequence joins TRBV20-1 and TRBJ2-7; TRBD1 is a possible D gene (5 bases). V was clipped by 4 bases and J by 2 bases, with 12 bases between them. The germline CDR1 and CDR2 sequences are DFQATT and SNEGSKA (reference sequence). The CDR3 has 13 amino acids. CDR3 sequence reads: CSANSRQPYEQYF. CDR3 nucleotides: TGCAGTGCTAATTCGAGACAGCCCTACGAGCAGTACTTC.

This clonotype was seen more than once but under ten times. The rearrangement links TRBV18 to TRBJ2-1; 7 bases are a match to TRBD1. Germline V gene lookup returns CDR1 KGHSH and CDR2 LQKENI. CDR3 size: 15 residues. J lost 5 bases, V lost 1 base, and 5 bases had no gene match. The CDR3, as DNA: TGTGCCAGCTCACCACTTGGGACAGAAAACAATGAGCAGTTCTTC. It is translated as CASSPLGTENNEQFF.

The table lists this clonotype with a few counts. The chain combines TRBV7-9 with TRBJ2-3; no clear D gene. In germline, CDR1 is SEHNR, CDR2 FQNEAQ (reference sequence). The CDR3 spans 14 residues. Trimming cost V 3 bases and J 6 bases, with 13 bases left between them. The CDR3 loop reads CASSLNVPTDTQYF. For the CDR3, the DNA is TGTGCCAGCAGCTTGAACGTACCGACGGATACGCAGTATTTT.

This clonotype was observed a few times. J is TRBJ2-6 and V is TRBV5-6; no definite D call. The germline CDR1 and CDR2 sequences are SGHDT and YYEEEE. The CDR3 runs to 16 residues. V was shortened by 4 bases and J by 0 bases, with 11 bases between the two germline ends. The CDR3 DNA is TGTGCCAGCAGCCCCGGGTCCTTCTCTGGGGCCAACGTCCTGACTTTC. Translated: CASSPGSFSGANVLTF.

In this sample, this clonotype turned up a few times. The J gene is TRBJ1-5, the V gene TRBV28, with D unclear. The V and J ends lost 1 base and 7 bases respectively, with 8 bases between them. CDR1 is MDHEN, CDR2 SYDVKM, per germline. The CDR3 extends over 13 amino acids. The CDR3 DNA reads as TGTGCCAGCAGTTTATTCGGGAAACAGCCCCAGCATTTT. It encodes CASSLFGKQPQHF.

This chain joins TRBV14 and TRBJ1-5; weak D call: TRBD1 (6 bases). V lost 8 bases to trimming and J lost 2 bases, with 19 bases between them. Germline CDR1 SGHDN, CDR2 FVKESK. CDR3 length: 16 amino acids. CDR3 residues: CASFHRDEDCNQPQHF. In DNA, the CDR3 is TGTGCCAGCTTTCACAGGGACGAGGATTGCAATCAGCCCCAGCATTTT.

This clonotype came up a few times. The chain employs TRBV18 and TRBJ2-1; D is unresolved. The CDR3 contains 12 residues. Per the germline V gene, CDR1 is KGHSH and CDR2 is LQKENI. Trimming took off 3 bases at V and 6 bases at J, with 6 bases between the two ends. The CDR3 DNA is TGTGCCAGCTCACCGGTGGGCAATGAGCAGTTCTTC. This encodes CASSPVGNEQFF.

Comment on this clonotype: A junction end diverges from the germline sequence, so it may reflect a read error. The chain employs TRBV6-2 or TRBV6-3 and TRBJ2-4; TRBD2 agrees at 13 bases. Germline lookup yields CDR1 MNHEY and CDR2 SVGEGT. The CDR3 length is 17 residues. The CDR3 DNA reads TGTGCCAGCAGTTACTTCGGACTAGCGGGAGCCAAAAACAATCAGTACTTC. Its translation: CASSYFGLAGAKNNQYF.

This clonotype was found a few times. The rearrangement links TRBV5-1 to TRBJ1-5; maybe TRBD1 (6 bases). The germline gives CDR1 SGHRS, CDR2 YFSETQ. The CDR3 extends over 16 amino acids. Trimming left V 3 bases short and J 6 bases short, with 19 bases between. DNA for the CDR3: TGCGCCAGCAGCTCAAGCCCACAGGGTAGCGGTCAGCCCCAGCATTTT. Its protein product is CASSSSPQGSGQPQHF.

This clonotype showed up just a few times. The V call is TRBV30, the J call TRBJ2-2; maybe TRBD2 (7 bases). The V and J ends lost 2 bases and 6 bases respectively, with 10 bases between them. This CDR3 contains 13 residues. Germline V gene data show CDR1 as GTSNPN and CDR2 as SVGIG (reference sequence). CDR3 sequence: CAWSLGGAGELFF. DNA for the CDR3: TGTGCCTGGAGTCTAGGGGGGGCCGGGGAGCTGTTTTTT.

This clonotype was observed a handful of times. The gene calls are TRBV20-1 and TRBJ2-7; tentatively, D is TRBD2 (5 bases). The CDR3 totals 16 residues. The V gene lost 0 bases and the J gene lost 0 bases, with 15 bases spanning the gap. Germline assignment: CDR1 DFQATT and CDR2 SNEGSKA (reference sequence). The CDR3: CSARDPGVTGSYEQYF. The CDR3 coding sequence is TGCAGTGCTAGAGATCCCGGGGTTACTGGCTCCTACGAGCAGTACTTC.

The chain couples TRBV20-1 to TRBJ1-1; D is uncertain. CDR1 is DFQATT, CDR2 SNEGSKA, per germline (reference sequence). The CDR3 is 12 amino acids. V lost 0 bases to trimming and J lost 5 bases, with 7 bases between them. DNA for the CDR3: TGCAGTGCTAGAGATCTGGGGACTGAAGCTTTCTTT. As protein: CSARDLGTEAFF.

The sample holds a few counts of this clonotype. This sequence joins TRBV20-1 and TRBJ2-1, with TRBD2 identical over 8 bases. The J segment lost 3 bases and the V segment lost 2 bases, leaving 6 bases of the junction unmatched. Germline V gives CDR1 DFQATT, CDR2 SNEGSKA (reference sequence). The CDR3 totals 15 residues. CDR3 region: CSARNLAGLYNEQFF. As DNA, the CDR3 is TGCAGTGCTAGAAACCTAGCGGGCCTCTACAATGAGCAGTTCTTC.

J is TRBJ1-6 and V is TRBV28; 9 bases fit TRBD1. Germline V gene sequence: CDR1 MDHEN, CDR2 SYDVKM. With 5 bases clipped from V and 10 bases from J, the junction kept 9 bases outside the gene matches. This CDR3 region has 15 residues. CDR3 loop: CASSTPGTGNSPLHF. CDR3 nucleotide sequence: TGTGCCAGCAGTACACCCGGGACAGGGAACTCACCCCTCCACTTT.

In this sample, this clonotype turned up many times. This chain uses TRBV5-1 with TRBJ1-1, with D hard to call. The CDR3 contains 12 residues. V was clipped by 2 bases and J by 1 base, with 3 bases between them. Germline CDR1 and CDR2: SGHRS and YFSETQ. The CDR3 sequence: CASSLQNTEAFF. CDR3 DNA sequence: TGCGCCAGCAGCTTACAGAACACTGAAGCTTTCTTT.

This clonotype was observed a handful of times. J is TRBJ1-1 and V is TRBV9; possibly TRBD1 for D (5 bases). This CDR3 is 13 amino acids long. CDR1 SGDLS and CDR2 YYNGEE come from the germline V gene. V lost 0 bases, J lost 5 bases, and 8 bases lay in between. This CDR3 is CASSVGGRTEAFF. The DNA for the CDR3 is TGTGCCAGCAGCGTAGGGGGGAGGACTGAAGCTTTCTTT.

CDR3 DNA sequence: TGTGCCAGCAGCACACCACTGGGGAGCTCTGGGGCCAACGTCCTGACTTTC. The encoded protein is CASSTPLGSSGANVLTF. The V and J genes are TRBV6-5 and TRBJ2-6, with TRBD2 as a possible D gene (5 bases). V was cut by 6 bases and J by 0 bases, with 15 bases left in between. This CDR3 region has 17 residues. CDR1 and CDR2 from the germline V gene are MNHEY and SVGAGI.

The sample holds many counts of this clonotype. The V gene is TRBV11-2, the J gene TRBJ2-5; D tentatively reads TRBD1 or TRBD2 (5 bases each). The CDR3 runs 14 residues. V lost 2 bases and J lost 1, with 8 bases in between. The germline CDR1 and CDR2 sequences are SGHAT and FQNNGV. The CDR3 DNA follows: TGTGCCAGCAGCTTACAGGGACCCCAAGAGACCCAGTACTTC. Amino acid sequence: CASSLQGPQETQYF.

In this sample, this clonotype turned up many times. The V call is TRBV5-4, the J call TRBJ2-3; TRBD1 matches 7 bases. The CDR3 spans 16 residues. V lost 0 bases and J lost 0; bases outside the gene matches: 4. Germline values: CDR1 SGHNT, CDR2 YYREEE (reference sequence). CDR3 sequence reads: CASSLGRTGSTDTQYF. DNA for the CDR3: TGTGCCAGCAGCTTGGGTCGGACAGGAAGCACAGATACGCAGTATTTT.

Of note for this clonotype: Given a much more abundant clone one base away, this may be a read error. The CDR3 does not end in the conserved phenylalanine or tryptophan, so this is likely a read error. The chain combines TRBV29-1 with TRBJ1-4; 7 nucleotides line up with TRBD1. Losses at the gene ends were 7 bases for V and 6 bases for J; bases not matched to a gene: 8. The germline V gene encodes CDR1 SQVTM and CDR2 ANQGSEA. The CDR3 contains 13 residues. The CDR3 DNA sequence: TGCAGCGCAATGAGACAGGGTGATGAAAAACTGTTTTAT. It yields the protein CSAMRQGDEKLFY.

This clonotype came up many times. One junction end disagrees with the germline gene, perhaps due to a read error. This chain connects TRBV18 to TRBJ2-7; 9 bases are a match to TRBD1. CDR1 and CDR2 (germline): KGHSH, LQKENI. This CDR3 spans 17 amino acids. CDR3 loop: CASSPSTGTGPTYGQYF. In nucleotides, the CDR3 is TGTGCCAGCTCACCTTCGACAGGGACAGGGCCAACCTACGGGCAGTACTTC.